This T cell receptor beta chain was recovered during a study of siplizumab effects on memory and regulatory T cells. General study results and limits: Assignment of a naive or memory phenotype failed for roughly 75-97% of the proliferating CD4+ or CD8+ clones. Controls had approximately 25% Treg-derived mappable alloreactive CD4+ clones on average, versus less than 70% with siplizumab.

With respect to this clone: The antigen is not known.

TCRdb keeps only in-frame clones here, not all; method: immunoSEQ multiplex PCR. The repertoire holds about 69,000 clones, approximately 89% seen once, with under 2% in the top ten. This CDR3 is built from 16 residues. Trimming removed 2 bases from V and 2 bases from J, with 14 bases in between. Germline V gene data show CDR1 as LGHNT and CDR2 as FRNRAP. The TCR was taken from a human donor in good health. The sequenced sample was Tregs sorted from blood. J is TRBJ2-3 and V is TRBV12-5; the D call may be TRBD1 or TRBD2 (6 bases each). The CDR3 here is CASGLSPGANTDTQYF. The CDR3 DNA reads TGTGCTAGTGGTTTGTCCCCGGGGGCCAACACAGATACGCAGTATTTT.